These T cell receptor beta chains were read from a single sample in a study of CD8+ T cells in alopecia areata. TCRdb's table, derived via immunoSEQ multiplex PCR, lists solely in-frame clones and lacks some. The repertoire holds some 110,000 clones, with 35% to 45% as singletons. Material for sequencing was CD4+ T cells sorted from blood. The receptors shown here come from a human donor with alopecia areata. Both conserved end residues are part of each CDR3. The D gene is left open where the match is weak. The listing skips clone size in some rows; elsewhere it reads once, few, many or a size class.

v_gene	j_gene	d_gene	abundance	CDR3aa	CDR3nt
TRBV30	TRBJ1-1	-	many	CAWSRGYTEAFF	TGTGCCTGGAGTCGGGGGTACACTGAAGCTTTCTTT
TRBV2	TRBJ2-1	TRBD2	few	CASKAGGIYNEQFF	TGTGCCAGCAAAGCGGGGGGGATTTACAATGAGCAGTTCTTC
TRBV30	TRBJ2-3	-	-	CAWSSGPTQYF	TGTGCCTGGAGTTCGGGGCCCACGCAGTATTTT
TRBV2	TRBJ2-3	-	-	CAGSRENTDTQYF	TGTGCCGGGTCGAGGGAGAACACAGATACGCAGTATTTT
TRBV2	TRBJ2-7	TRBD1	few	CASSLRGQGAFYEQYF	TGTGCCAGCAGTTTGAGGGGACAGGGGGCTTTCTACGAGCAGTACTTC
TRBV7-2	TRBJ1-1	-	few	CASSLNQGGSFF	TGTGCCAGCAGCCTAAATCAGGGAGGATCTTTCTTT
TRBV4-3	TRBJ2-7	TRBD1	-	CASSSGQGRLEQYF	TGCGCCAGCAGCTCGGGACAGGGGCGGCTGGAGCAGTACTTC
TRBV29-1	TRBJ1-2	TRBD1	few	CSVERTGTGAGGYTF	TGCAGCGTTGAGCGGACCGGGACAGGGGCGGGTGGCTACACCTTC
TRBV5-1	TRBJ1-1	-	few	CASSLDRNTEAFF	TGCGCCAGCAGCTTGGACAGGAACACTGAAGCTTTCTTT
TRBV7-3	TRBJ1-6	-	-	CASSLQGVSGSPLHF	TGTGCCAGCAGCTTACAGGGAGTGAGTGGGTCACCCCTCCACTTT
TRBV29-1	TRBJ2-1	TRBD2	few	CSVFTSGGYNEQFF	TGCAGCGTCTTCACTAGCGGGGGTTACAATGAGCAGTTCTTC
TRBV6-5	TRBJ2-1	-	-	CATRGGGLYNEQFF	TGTGCCACCAGGGGTGGCGGCCTCTACAATGAGCAGTTCTTC
TRBV27	TRBJ2-5	TRBD1	-	CASSLRTGWETQYF	TGTGCCAGCAGTCTGCGGACAGGGTGGGAGACCCAGTACTTC
TRBV5-1	TRBJ2-1	-	-	CASSLPGRYNEQFF	TGCGCCAGCAGCTTGCCGGGACGCTACAATGAGCAGTTCTTC
TRBV18	TRBJ2-1	-	few	CASSPTDNEQFF	TGTGCCAGCTCACCTACCGACAATGAGCAGTTCTTC
TRBV7-9	TRBJ1-2	-	-	CASSLEGYGYTF	TGTGCCAGCAGCTTAGAGGGCTATGGCTACACCTTC
TRBV5-1	TRBJ2-1	TRBD1	-	CASSTRTGGDEQFF	TGCGCCAGCAGCACCCGGACAGGGGGGGATGAGCAGTTCTTC
TRBV9	TRBJ2-5	TRBD2	-	CASSVGPVAGNRETQYF	TGTGCCAGCAGCGTCGGCCCCGTAGCGGGCAACCGGGAGACCCAGTACTTC
TRBV7-2	TRBJ2-1	-	once	CASTLTGSSYNEQFF	TGTGCCAGCACCCTGACAGGCAGCTCCTACAATGAGCAGTTCTTC
TRBV5-1	TRBJ2-3	TRBD2	few	CASSLESPTSAFTDTQYF	TGCGCCAGCAGCTTGGAGTCCCCGACTAGCGCCTTCACAGATACGCAGTATTTT
TRBV29-1	TRBJ1-2	-	-	CSAQGGSTGGYTF	TGCAGCGCCCAAGGGGGGTCGACGGGAGGCTACACCTTC
TRBV18	TRBJ2-3	-	few	CASSPARVDTQYF	TGTGCCAGCTCACCAGCAAGGGTGGATACGCAGTATTTT
TRBV7-9	TRBJ2-4	-	few	CASSFTGAENIQYF	TGTGCCAGCAGCTTTACGGGGGCCGAAAACATTCAGTACTTC
TRBV29-1	TRBJ1-1	-	-	CSVTTVNTEAFF	TGCAGCGTTACGACAGTGAACACTGAAGCTTTCTTT
TRBV5-1	TRBJ1-1	-	once	CASSLTRGEAFF	TGCGCCAGCAGCTTGACTCGAGGTGAAGCTTTCTTT
TRBV29-1	TRBJ2-4	-	-	CSVMESPKNIQYF	TGCAGCGTTATGGAGAGCCCTAAAAACATTCAGTACTTC
TRBV29-1	TRBJ1-2	TRBD1	few	CSVGTGGLYGYTF	TGCAGCGTGGGGACAGGGGGCCTCTATGGCTACACCTTC
TRBV5-1	TRBJ2-7	-	-	CASSFEGTLSYEQYF	TGCGCCAGCAGCTTCGAGGGGACACTCTCCTACGAGCAGTACTTC
TRBV29-1	TRBJ2-4	-	few	CSARDSAKNIQYF	TGCAGCGCGCGGGACTCCGCCAAAAACATTCAGTACTTC
TRBV4-3	TRBJ2-3	-	-	CASSQDSSTDTQYF	TGCGCCAGCAGCCAAGATAGCAGCACAGATACGCAGTATTTT
TRBV28	TRBJ1-1	-	few	CASRPPRPAGTEAFF	TGTGCCAGCAGACCTCCCCGTCCCGCGGGCACTGAAGCTTTCTTT
TRBV27	TRBJ2-7	TRBD1	-	CASSPFPVFPGQAHYEQYF	TGTGCCAGCAGTCCCTTCCCCGTATTTCCGGGACAGGCACATTACGAGCAGTACTTC
TRBV5-1	TRBJ2-7	TRBD2	-	CASSLNGGTYEQYF	TGCGCCAGCAGCTTGAACGGGGGGACCTACGAGCAGTACTTC
TRBV7-2	TRBJ1-5	TRBD1	-	CASSHGQGGNQPQHF	TGTGCCAGCAGCCACGGACAGGGAGGAAATCAGCCCCAGCATTTT
TRBV20-1	TRBJ1-1	-	-	CSASQGTEAFF	TGCAGTGCTAGTCAGGGCACTGAAGCTTTCTTT
TRBV5-1	TRBJ2-6	TRBD1	once	CASSFRTGNSGANVLTF	TGCGCCAGCAGCTTTCGGACAGGGAACTCTGGGGCCAACGTCCTGACTTTC
TRBV5-4	TRBJ2-7	-	-	CASSLGQPNDEQYF	TGTGCCAGCAGCTTGGGACAGCCTAACGACGAGCAGTACTTC
TRBV4-3	TRBJ2-3	TRBD2	-	CASSQGGRVGTQYF	TGCGCCAGCAGCCAAGGCGGGAGAGTGGGTACGCAGTATTTT
TRBV29-1	TRBJ1-2	TRBD1	-	CSVGSGGDYGYTF	TGCAGCGTTGGGTCAGGGGGTGACTATGGCTACACCTTC
TRBV29-1	TRBJ2-1	-	few	CSVRAPAIYNEQFF	TGCAGCGTTCGGGCCCCGGCCATATACAATGAGCAGTTCTTC
TRBV7-6	TRBJ2-7	TRBD2	-	CASSLSSGWGIEQYF	TGTGCCAGCAGCCTAAGTAGCGGGTGGGGGATCGAGCAGTACTTC
TRBV29-1	TRBJ1-2	-	few	CSVEPRDLNYGYTF	TGCAGCGTTGAACCCCGGGATCTCAACTATGGCTACACCTTC
TRBV20-1	TRBJ2-1	-	-	CSASNNEQFF	TGCAGTGCTAGTAACAATGAGCAGTTCTTC
TRBV15	TRBJ2-4	-	-	CATSRDGPYGIQYF	TGTGCCACCAGCAGAGATGGCCCTTACGGCATTCAGTACTTC
TRBV11-2	TRBJ2-3	-	-	CASSPGGGPDTQYF	TGTGCCAGCAGCCCGGGAGGGGGCCCAGATACGCAGTATTTT
TRBV19	TRBJ2-3	-	few	CASTLHGSDTQYF	TGTGCCAGTACTCTCCATGGCAGCGATACGCAGTATTTT
TRBV5-1	TRBJ1-1	-	-	CASSWGEYPEAFF	TGCGCCAGCAGCTGGGGAGAATACCCTGAAGCTTTCTTT
TRBV5-1	TRBJ2-3	TRBD2	few	CASSSGLVRDTQYF	TGCGCCAGCAGCTCCGGACTAGTACGAGATACGCAGTATTTT
TRBV7-2	TRBJ2-7	-	-	CASSSRDTGSYEQYF	TGTGCCAGCAGCTCACGTGATACGGGATCCTACGAGCAGTACTTC